Listed below are T cell receptor beta chains from one sample, sequenced in a study of blood T cell repertoires in COVID-19. The table came from immunoSEQ multiplex PCR; TCRdb's copy has only in-frame clones and leaves some out. The table records about 26,000 clones, around 65% of them present only once. The sequencing sample was made of peripheral blood. These receptors originate from a man aged 55 to 70 with active or convalescent COVID-19. CDR3s include the opening cysteine and the closing phenylalanine or tryptophan. A D gene is named only where the DNA matches it firmly. The size of a clone is reported for some rows only, either as once, few or many, or as a class for expanded clones.

abundance | d_gene | j_gene | v_gene | CDR3nt | CDR3aa
. | . | TRBJ1-3 | TRBV9 | TGTGCCAGCAGCGTAGCACCAGACAGGAGCTCTGGAAACACCATATATTTT | CASSVAPDRSSGNTIYF
. | . | TRBJ2-7 | TRBV7-7 | TGTGCTAGCAGCCTCAGTTGGGAGAGCTCCTACGAGCAGTACTTC | CASSLSWESSYEQYF
few | TRBD1 | TRBJ2-7 | TRBV5-8 | TGTGCCAGCAGTCGCGACAGGGAATACGAGCAGTACTTC | CASSRDREYEQYF
few | TRBD2 | TRBJ2-7 | TRBV3-1/TRBV3-2 | TGTGCCAGCAGCCGAACCGGGACTAGCGGGACCTACGAGCAGTACTTC | CASSRTGTSGTYEQYF
. | TRBD2 | TRBJ2-1 | TRBV6-5 | TGTGCCAGCAGTTACTCGGCTAGCGGGATTCGAAATGAGCAGTTCTTC | CASSYSASGIRNEQFF
. | . | TRBJ1-4 | TRBV29-1 | TGCAGCGTTGTGAGTACCAATGAAAAACTGTTTTTT | CSVVSTNEKLFF
few | . | TRBJ1-3 | TRBV18 | TGTGCCAGCTCACCTGGGACAGGAAACACCATATATTTT | CASSPGTGNTIYF
few | . | TRBJ1-2 | TRBV18 | TGTGCCAGCTCACCACTACAGGCCACTGGCTACACCTTC | CASSPLQATGYTF
. | TRBD1 | TRBJ2-7 | TRBV6-5 | TGTGCCAGCAACCCCGGACAGGGCTACGAGCAGTACTTC | CASNPGQGYEQYF
. | . | TRBJ2-3 | TRBV5-1 | TGCGCCAGCAGCTTGGGCGGCCAAAGGGATACGCAGTATTTT | CASSLGGQRDTQYF
. | TRBD2 | TRBJ2-4 | TRBV19 | TGTGCCAGTAGTACTCCCCCGAGACTAGCGGTAGCCAAAAACATTCAGTACTTC | CASSTPPRLAVAKNIQYF
. | . | TRBJ1-4 | TRBV7-8 | TGTGCCAGCAGCCCTCGTCCCCCGCCGGATGAAAAACTGTTTTTT | CASSPRPPPDEKLFF
. | TRBD1 | TRBJ2-7 | TRBV7-7 | TGTGCTAGCAGCAAGGGACAGGAGTCCTTCTACGAGCAGTACTTC | CASSKGQESFYEQYF
. | TRBD1 | TRBJ1-5 | TRBV6-5 | TGTGCCAGCAGCTCGACAGGGGGAAATCAGCCCCAGCATTTT | CASSSTGGNQPQHF
. | . | TRBJ2-2 | TRBV6-4 | TGTGCCAGCAGTGAGTTTCAGGATACCGGGGAGCTGTTTTTT | CASSEFQDTGELFF
. | TRBD1 | TRBJ2-7 | TRBV4-1 | TGCGCCAGCAGCCAAAAAAGGGACAGAGACTACGAGCAGTACTTC | CASSQKRDRDYEQYF
. | TRBD2 | TRBJ2-5 | TRBV6-5 | TGTGCCAGCGGGACTAGCGGGGGGGCCTACGAGACCCAGTACTTC | CASGTSGGAYETQYF
. | . | TRBJ1-2 | TRBV11-2 | TGTGCCAGCAGCTTAGGTTCAGGGAATAGTGGCTACACCTTC | CASSLGSGNSGYTF
medium-sized | TRBD1 | TRBJ2-1 | TRBV4-1 | TGCGCCAGCAGCCAAGAGGCAGGGGGCTACAATGAGCAGTTCTTC | CASSQEAGGYNEQFF
once | . | TRBJ1-4 | TRBV6-4 | TGTGCCAGCAGTGACTCGAAAGCCGAAAAACTGTTTTTT | CASSDSKAEKLFF
. | . | TRBJ2-1 | TRBV12-1 | TGTGCCAGCAGATTTAATCCCGGGACAGGGCACTACAATGAGCAGTTCTTC | CASRFNPGTGHYNEQFF
. | TRBD2 | TRBJ2-2 | TRBV19 | TGTGCCAGTAGTATTAGTCTAGCGGGAGTCCCCGGGGAGCTGTTTTTT | CASSISLAGVPGELFF
. | . | TRBJ2-7 | TRBV20-1 | TGCAGTGCTCCACAGGGCTACGAGCAGTACTTC | CSAPQGYEQYF
once | . | TRBJ1-2 | TRBV6-5 | TGTGCCAGCAGGGACACACCTTTAGCTAACTATGGCTACACCTTC | CASRDTPLANYGYTF
. | . | TRBJ2-2 | TRBV5-4 | TGTGCCAGCAGCTTGTCGGTTCTGAACACCGGGGAGCTGTTTTTT | CASSLSVLNTGELFF
. | TRBD1 | TRBJ1-2 | TRBV7-2 | TGTGCCAGCAGCTTTGGACAGGGGGCTGGCTATGGCTACACCTTC | CASSFGQGAGYGYTF
. | TRBD2 | TRBJ2-7 | TRBV11-3 | TGTGCCAGCACCGCCGCGGTCAAAAGCGGGAGTCAATTTAACTACGAGCAGTACTTC | CASTAAVKSGSQFNYEQYF
. | TRBD1 | TRBJ1-1 | TRBV6-1 | TGTGCCAGCAGTGAATATACCTTGGACAGGGTGTCGGACACTGAAGCTTTCTTT | CASSEYTLDRVSDTEAFF
. | TRBD1 | TRBJ1-2 | TRBV4-1 | TGCGCCAGCAGCCAAGAAGGCGTCCGACAGGGCCATGGCTACACCTTC | CASSQEGVRQGHGYTF
. | TRBD2 | TRBJ2-7 | TRBV19 | TGTGCCAGTAGTCCAGTCAGCGGGGCGGGCTTGGGCGAGCAGTACTTC | CASSPVSGAGLGEQYF